These 23 T cell receptor beta chains originate from one sample sequenced in a study of cytomegalovirus exposure and HLA in healthy donors (dated by TCRdb to 2017 to 2019). Library prep was done by the immunoSEQ multiplex PCR assay. For the multiplex PCR, a mixture combining 60 forward primers for TCR Vbeta segments and 13 reverse primers for TCR Jbeta segments was used. The table was pulled from immuneACCESS by TCRdb, which kept in-frame rearrangements only. Such tables lose some clones; where checked, under half of the loss comes from unresolved V genes, and the rest has no known cause. In this sample the table shows around 150,000 clones, about 75% of which occur a single time. The biggest ten clones account for roughly 8% of the sample. The sequenced sample consisted of PBMCs. Receptor source: a woman in her forties in good health and CMV-seropositive.

The V call is TRBV6-1, the J call TRBJ2-3; 9 nucleotides align to TRBD1. Unmatched junction bases numbered 7, after V lost 6 bases and J lost 3 bases. The CDR3 contains 15 residues. From germline, CDR1 is MNHNS and CDR2 SASEGT. CDR3 coding DNA: TGTGCCAGCAGGGGGGACAGGGATTGGACAGATACGCAGTATTTT. Protein product: CASRGDRDWTDTQYF.

This clone was observed once. The chain links TRBV5-1 to TRBJ2-7; no clear D gene. From germline, CDR1 is SGHRS and CDR2 YFSETQ. There are 16 residues in the CDR3. The V gene lost 0 bases and the J gene lost 3 bases, with 16 bases spanning the gap. The CDR3 DNA follows: TGCGCCAGCAGCTTGGCCACGGGTCCCCAGATCTACGAGCAGTACTTC. Translated, it gives CASSLATGPQIYEQYF.

The rearrangement joins TRBV14 to TRBJ1-1; D might be TRBD1 (6 bases). The V gene lost 5 bases and the J gene lost 4 bases, with 17 bases spanning the gap. This CDR3 is built from 15 residues. Germline V lookup: CDR1 SGHDN, CDR2 FVKESK. DNA of the CDR3: TGTGCCAGCAGCGCACAGGGTCGACGTGTCACTGAAGCTTTCTTT. Protein sequence: CASSAQGRRVTEAFF.

This chain joins TRBV7-4 and TRBJ2-1, with 8 bases lining up with TRBD2. Germline CDR1 reads SGHVT; CDR2 reads SQSDAQ. Losses at the gene ends were 5 bases for V and 11 bases for J; bases not matched to a gene: 14. The CDR3 covers 15 residues. CDR3 protein: CASSPAPGGSRKQFF. As DNA, the CDR3 is TGTGCCAGCAGCCCCGCGCCGGGAGGGTCGAGGAAGCAGTTCTTC.

The V gene is TRBV4-3, the J gene TRBJ2-1; TRBD2 matches 9 bases. V shed 0 bases and J 1 base; nucleotides not matched to a gene: 10. The germline V gene encodes CDR1 LGHNA and CDR2 YSLEER. This CDR3 is built from 19 residues. CDR3 nucleotide sequence: TGCGCCAGCAGCCAAGATCTGGATAGCGGGAGTGTATCCTACAATGAGCAGTTCTTC. Translating gives CASSQDLDSGSVSYNEQFF.

The table lists this clone with a few counts. This chain links TRBV5-1 with TRBJ2-3, with D perhaps matching TRBD1 (6 bases). The ends were cut back, 0 bases at V and 2 bases at J, with 19 bases in the middle. The CDR3 is 18 residues long. Germline-derived CDR1 and CDR2 are SGHRS and YFSETQ. CDR3 sequence (DNA): TGCGCCAGCAGCTTGGGCTCGACAGGCCCATTATACACAGATACGCAGTATTTT. Protein product: CASSLGSTGPLYTDTQYF.

The CDR3 bases are TGTGCCAGCTCACCACCCGGAGGGGTTGGCTACACCTTC. It translates to CASSPPGGVGYTF. This sequence joins TRBV18 and TRBJ1-2, with D perhaps matching TRBD1 (5 bases). V lost 0 bases to trimming and J lost 7 bases, with 9 bases between them. The length of the CDR3 is 13 residues. Germline loops: CDR1 KGHSH, CDR2 LQKENI. Looking up the rest from reference TRBV18 and TRBJ1-2 gives the full variable domain: NAGVMQNPRHLVRRRGQEARLRCSPMKGHSHVYWYRQLPEEGLKFMVYLQKENIIDESGMPKERFSAEFPKEGPSILRIQQVVRGDSAAYFCASSPPGGVGYTFGSGTRLTVV.

In this sample, this clone turned up a few times. The rearrangement uses TRBV6-5 and TRBJ1-2, with 8 nucleotides matching TRBD1. CDR1 MNHEY and CDR2 SVGAGI come from the germline V gene. The CDR3 has 14 residues. Losses at the gene ends were 5 bases for V and 4 bases for J; bases not matched to a gene: 6. Here the CDR3 DNA reads TGTGCCAGCAGTGACCCGACAGGGGCCTATGGCTACACCTTC. Its protein product is CASSDPTGAYGYTF.

The chain carries TRBV6-5 and TRBJ1-4; tentative D call: TRBD1 (5 bases). V was pared by 2 bases and J by 3 bases, with 10 bases between. Germline CDR1 MNHEY, CDR2 SVGAGI. This CDR3 region has 15 residues. CDR3 amino acids: CASSYGGLANEKLFF. The DNA of the CDR3 is TGTGCCAGCAGTTACGGGGGGTTAGCTAATGAAAAACTGTTTTTT.

The chain couples TRBV11-2 to TRBJ1-2; weak D call: TRBD1 (5 bases). Germline V CDR1 and CDR2: SGHAT, FQNNGV. V was pared by 0 bases and J by 7 bases, with 12 bases between. This CDR3 comprises 14 residues. CDR3 sequence (DNA): TGTGCCAGCAGCTTAGAGGGGGGGGTTTCTGGCTACACCTTC. The encoded protein is CASSLEGGVSGYTF. The variable domain in full, with the rest retrieved from reference TRBV11-2 and TRBJ1-2, is EAGVAQSPRYKIIEKRQSVAFWCNPISGHATLYWYQQILGQGPKLLIQFQNNGVVDDSQLPKDRFSAERLKGVDSTLKIQPAKLEDSAVYLCASSLEGGVSGYTFGSGTRLTVV.

The J gene is TRBJ2-3, the V gene TRBV9; D gene ambiguous. V lost 0 bases and J 1 base, leaving 6 bases between the germline ends. CDR1 and CDR2 from the germline V gene are SGDLS and YYNGEE. The CDR3 is made up of 14 amino acids. CDR3 nucleotides: TGTGCCAGCAGCGTAGATTTCGGCACAGATACGCAGTATTTT. Translating it yields CASSVDFGTDTQYF.

This chain joins TRBV5-1 and TRBJ1-2; D perhaps matches TRBD1 (6 bases). The germline CDR1 and CDR2 sequences are SGHRS and YFSETQ. Trimming pared 4 bases from V and 0 bases from J, leaving 22 bases between. The CDR3 totals 18 residues. CDR3 protein: CASSRPSTGSLPNYGYTF. In DNA, the CDR3 is TGCGCCAGCAGCCGTCCTTCGACAGGTTCTTTGCCTAACTATGGCTACACCTTC.

The chain has TRBV11-3 and TRBJ2-1, with 10 bases identical to TRBD2. In germline, CDR1 is SGHNT, CDR2 YENEEA. Trimming at V came to 4 bases and at J to 9 bases, leaving 9 bases not matched to a gene. The CDR3 is made up of 15 amino acids. Here the CDR3 reads CASSWNGLAVAEQFF. The DNA for the CDR3 is TGTGCCAGCAGCTGGAATGGACTAGCGGTTGCTGAGCAGTTCTTC. The full variable domain, its missing parts supplied by reference TRBV11-3 and TRBJ2-1, is EAGVVQSPRYKIIEKKQPVAFWCNPISGHNTLYWYLQNLGQGPELLIRYENEEAVDDSQLPKDRFSAERLKGVDSTLKIQPAELGDSAVYLCASSWNGLAVAEQFFGPGTRLTVL.

The rearrangement links TRBV6-5 to TRBJ2-3; D ambiguous. Germline CDR1 is MNHEY and CDR2 is SVGAGI. Trimming left V 6 bases short and J 0 bases short, with 10 bases between. The CDR3 covers 14 residues. Here the CDR3 reads CASSKLVSTDTQYF. CDR3 sequence (DNA): TGTGCCAGCAGCAAACTGGTTAGCACAGATACGCAGTATTTT.

The chain employs TRBV5-1 and TRBJ2-3, with D perhaps TRBD2 (5 bases). CDR3 length equals 16 residues. From germline, CDR1 is SGHRS and CDR2 YFSETQ. V was clipped by 0 bases and J by 8 bases, with 19 bases between them. CDR3 coding DNA: TGCGCCAGCAGCTTGGACGAGGGCTCGGCCCTATCTACGCAGTATTTT. Protein sequence: CASSLDEGSALSTQYF.

Worth noting for this clone: The junction departs from germline at one end; a sequencing error may be responsible. The chain couples TRBV7-7 to TRBJ2-1, with a possible D match to TRBD2 (6 bases). This CDR3 is 15 amino acids long. Germline V gene sequence: CDR1 SSHAT, CDR2 FNYEAQ (reference sequence). CDR3 sequence reads: CASSLGGVSYNEQFF. Written as DNA, the CDR3 is TGTGCTAGCAGCTTGGGCGGGGTCTCCTACAATGAGCAGTTCTTC.

This clone appeared once. This chain's CDR3 is CASSLSGGLMGANVLTF. CDR3 sequence (DNA): TGTGCCAGCAGCTTATCTGGGGGACTGATGGGGGCCAACGTCCTGACTTTC. The chain combines TRBV7-6 with TRBJ2-6; TRBD2 is a possible D gene (6 bases). V lost 2 bases to trimming and J lost 4 bases, with 15 bases between them. The CDR3 sequence is 17 residues long. The germline V gene has CDR1 SGHVS and CDR2 FNYEAQ.

The CDR3 DNA follows: TGTGCCAGCAGTTTATTTCAGGGTCCCGGGGAGCTGTTTTTT. Protein: CASSLFQGPGELFF. V is TRBV28 and J is TRBJ2-2; a possible D gene is TRBD1 (5 bases). Per germline, CDR1 MDHEN and CDR2 SYDVKM. The CDR3 totals 14 residues. Trimming shortened V by 1 base and J by 6 bases, and 9 bases separated the two germline ends.

Only a few counts were recorded for this clone. This chain uses TRBV6-1 with TRBJ2-1; 12 bases line up with TRBD2. The germline CDR1 and CDR2 sequences are MNHNS and SASEGT. The CDR3 is 15 amino acids. Trimming at V came to 6 bases and at J to 4 bases, leaving 4 bases not matched to a gene. The CDR3 DNA reads as TGTGCCAGCAGATCCGGGACTAGCGGGTACAATGAGCAGTTCTTC. Its translation is CASRSGTSGYNEQFF.

The chain carries TRBV7-9 and TRBJ2-7; TRBD2 aligns across 14 bases. The CDR3 is made up of 16 amino acids. Looked up from germline, CDR1 is SEHNR and CDR2 is FQNEAQ (reference sequence). With V trimmed by 6 bases and J by 3 bases, 7 bases remained unmatched. The CDR3 is CASRRLAGGTHYEQYF. CDR3 nucleotides: TGTGCCAGCAGGCGACTAGCGGGAGGGACTCACTACGAGCAGTACTTC.

V is TRBV19 and J is TRBJ2-1, with TRBD1 identical over 9 bases. The CDR3 has 16 amino acids. J gave up 5 bases and V 4 bases, and 9 bases lay outside the gene matches. CDR1 is LNHDA and CDR2 is SQIVND in the germline V gene (reference sequence). The CDR3 DNA reads TGTGCCAGTAGTACGCTACGACAGGGGGTCGACAATGAGCAGTTCTTC. Translated, it gives CASSTLRQGVDNEQFF.

CDR3 DNA sequence: TGTGCCAGCAGTTCCCCAATGGGGACTAGCTACGAGCAGTACTTC. It yields the protein CASSSPMGTSYEQYF. The chain combines TRBV6-5 with TRBJ2-7; TRBD2 aligns across 8 bases. This CDR3 region has 15 residues. Germline V lookup: CDR1 MNHEY, CDR2 SVGAGI. The J segment lost 3 bases and the V segment lost 4 bases, leaving 8 bases of the junction unmatched.

The sample holds a few counts of this clone. The chain's CDR3 is CSVEVGQGIYGYTF. Here the CDR3 DNA reads TGCAGCGTTGAAGTGGGACAGGGGATCTATGGCTACACCTTC. The chain couples TRBV29-1 to TRBJ1-2; TRBD1 aligns across 10 bases. This CDR3 is 14 amino acids long. CDR1 and CDR2 (germline): SQVTM, ANQGSEA. The J segment lost 4 bases and the V segment lost 1 base, leaving 3 bases of the junction unmatched.